This T cell receptor beta chain appears in the sequencing data of a study of PD-1 blockade in classical Hodgkin lymphoma. Notes on the study in general: Before treatment, complete responders showed about the same diversity as newly diagnosed patients. At baseline, newly diagnosed patients reportedly showed less TCR diversity than healthy donors.

Using immunoSEQ multiplex PCR, the repertoire was profiled, and TCRdb retains in-frame clones only, with some absent. Among around 2,700 clones, 70% were seen once, and the ten largest hold approximately 30%. Remarks on this clone: Antigen specificity is unknown.

This CDR3 has 17 amino acids. Time point indicated: cycle 4 day 1 (C4D1), after six to seven weeks of nivolumab. Each of the patients experienced relapse following autologous stem cell transplantation, and their brentuximab vedotin exposure differed. Thawed PBMCs were subjected to magnetic negative selection, which yielded isolated CD8+ T cells. The chain recombines TRBV21-1 with TRBJ2-5; TRBD1, the table's D call, was not compared with the DNA. TRBV21-1 is a known pseudogene. The sequences come from CD8+ T cells from blood, collected before the fourth cycle of nivolumab. This TCR was recovered from a human donor with classical Hodgkin lymphoma. The CDR3 loop reads CASSKSPRDRGNGTQYF. Written as DNA, the CDR3 is TGTGCCAGCAGCAAATCGCCCCGGGACAGGGGTAATGGGACCCAGTACTTC.